One and the same sample provided the 29 T cell receptor beta chains below, sequenced in a study of OX40 agonist ivuxolimab in advanced cancers. Generated by immunoSEQ multiplex PCR, the TCRdb table keeps only in-frame clones and is missing some. Found here are about 84,000 clones, about 94% of them singletons; the top ten hold 9.5% to 12%. The material was CD4+ or CD8+ T cells sorted from blood, obtained in a trial of the OX40 agonist ivuxolimab. The receptors originated from an adult with an advanced solid tumor such as melanoma, head and neck, liver or kidney cancer.

V gene TRBV5-1 combines with J gene TRBJ1-3, with 7 nucleotides matching TRBD1. Per germline, CDR1 SGHRS and CDR2 YFSETQ. This CDR3 has 17 residues. V trimming: 4 bases; J trimming: 4 bases; junction bases outside the gene matches: 14. The DNA of the CDR3 is TGCGCCAGCAGCCCCGGGGGTCTGGACAGGCCCGGAAACACCATATATTTT. Protein: CASSPGGLDRPGNTIYF.

The gene calls are TRBV7-9 and TRBJ2-7; 7 nucleotides align to TRBD2. J gave up 0 bases and V 2 bases, and 10 bases lay outside the gene matches. Germline V lookup: CDR1 SEHNR, CDR2 FQNEAQ (reference sequence). The CDR3 totals 17 residues. The CDR3, as DNA: TGTGCCAGCAGCTTATTTCCTAGCGGAGTCTCCTCCTACGAGCAGTACTTC. It yields the protein CASSLFPSGVSSYEQYF.

The DNA of the CDR3 is TGTGCCAGTAGCGCAACAACAGGGGCCGGTTACGAGCAGTACTTC. It translates to CASSATTGAGYEQYF. The rearrangement links TRBV19 to TRBJ2-7, with 7 positions matching TRBD1. The germline CDR1 and CDR2 sequences are LNHDA and SQIVND (reference sequence). Trimming cost V 6 bases and J 4 bases; bases outside gene matches: 12. The CDR3 consists of 15 residues.

The chain couples TRBV27 to TRBJ2-7, with 10 positions matching TRBD1. This CDR3 has 14 residues. Germline assignment: CDR1 MNHEY and CDR2 SMNVEV (reference sequence). Losses at the gene ends were 4 bases for V and 3 bases for J; bases not matched to a gene: 3. In DNA form, the CDR3 reads TGTGCCAGCAGTTACGGGACAGGGGACTACGAGCAGTACTTC. Translation gives CASSYGTGDYEQYF.

This chain links TRBV5-6 with TRBJ2-5; TRBD2 matches 11 bases. The germline V gene encodes CDR1 SGHDT and CDR2 YYEEEE. This CDR3 spans 15 amino acids. The J segment lost 5 bases and the V segment lost 0 bases, leaving 3 bases of the junction unmatched. The DNA of the CDR3 is TGTGCCAGCAGCTTGGAAGCTAGCGGGGGGGAGACCCAGTACTTC. Translated: CASSLEASGGETQYF. The variable domain in full, with the rest retrieved from reference TRBV5-6 and TRBJ2-5, is DAGVTQSPTHLIKTRGQQVTLRCSPKSGHDTVSWYQQALGQGPQFIFQYYEEEERQRGNFPDRFSGHQFPNYSSELNVNALLLGDSALYLCASSLEASGGETQYFGPGTRLLVL.

This chain joins TRBV14 and TRBJ2-5; possible D gene TRBD2, 6 bases. The CDR3 loop spans 15 amino acids. Trimming removed 0 bases at V and 2 bases at J, with 10 bases between. Germline assignment: CDR1 SGHDN and CDR2 FVKESK. CDR3 region: CASSQDYGGQETQYF. DNA of the CDR3: TGTGCCAGCAGCCAAGATTATGGGGGGCAAGAGACCCAGTACTTC.

The gene calls are TRBV4-3 and TRBJ1-1; no reliable D call. V gave up 0 bases and J gave up 7 bases, with 12 bases separating them. The CDR3 extends over 14 amino acids. Germline CDR1 is LGHNA and CDR2 is YSLEER. The CDR3 here is CASSQDRRHLEAFF. In nucleotides, the CDR3 is TGCGCCAGCAGCCAAGATCGGAGGCACCTTGAAGCTTTCTTT.

The rearrangement joins TRBV5-6 to TRBJ2-7; 8 nucleotides line up with TRBD1. CDR3 length: 14 amino acids. With 4 bases clipped from V and 0 bases from J, the junction kept 3 bases outside the gene matches. The germline CDR1 and CDR2 sequences are SGHDT and YYEEEE. The CDR3 DNA reads as TGTGCCAGCAGCCCGACAGGGGCCTCCTACGAGCAGTACTTC. This sequence encodes CASSPTGASYEQYF.

This chain links TRBV4-3 with TRBJ2-3, with D hard to call. V gave up 3 bases and J gave up 7 bases, with 8 bases separating them. Germline values: CDR1 LGHNA, CDR2 YSLEER. There are 12 residues in the CDR3. CDR3 in amino acids: CASSHGTHTQYF. The CDR3 region has the DNA TGCGCCAGCAGCCATGGAACACATACGCAGTATTTT.

The chain is built from TRBV7-9 and TRBJ1-1; no reliable D call. V was trimmed by 6 bases and J by 8 bases, leaving 7 bases between them. CDR1 and CDR2 (germline): SEHNR, FQNEAQ (reference sequence). This CDR3 region has 10 residues. The DNA of the CDR3 is TGTGCCAGCAGTGGAACAGAAGCTTTCTTT. It translates to CASSGTEAFF.

V and J are TRBV13 and TRBJ2-5; either TRBD1 or TRBD2 may supply D (6 bases each). The CDR3 is 15 residues long. Germline-derived CDR1 and CDR2 are PRHDT and FYEKMQ (reference sequence). V lost 0 bases to trimming and J lost 1 base, with 9 bases between them. This CDR3 reads CASSLGGGGQETQYF. In DNA form, the CDR3 reads TGTGCCAGCAGCTTAGGCGGAGGGGGCCAAGAGACCCAGTACTTC.

The CDR3 DNA reads TGTGCCAGCAGTCCAGGGGTTCACTATGGCTACACCTTC. Encoded protein: CASSPGVHYGYTF. This sequence joins TRBV6-5 and TRBJ1-2; maybe TRBD1 (6 bases). From germline, CDR1 is MNHEY and CDR2 SVGAGI. The V gene lost 5 bases and the J gene lost 3 bases, with 10 bases spanning the gap. This CDR3 contains 13 residues.

The chain links TRBV7-2 to TRBJ1-5; D might be TRBD1 (6 bases). V gave up 3 bases and J gave up 0 bases, with 9 bases separating them. The CDR3 is 15 residues long. Germline CDR1 SGHTA, CDR2 FQGNSA. The CDR3 reads CASSFLQGSNQPQHF. In DNA form, the CDR3 reads TGTGCCAGCAGCTTTCTACAGGGTAGCAATCAGCCCCAGCATTTT.

This chain connects TRBV12-5 to TRBJ1-2, with 7 bases fitting TRBD1. This CDR3 contains 13 residues. Germline V gene sequence: CDR1 LGHNT, CDR2 FRNRAP. V trimming: 6 bases; J trimming: 1 base; junction bases outside the gene matches: 2. The CDR3 nucleotides read TGTGCTAGTGGGGGGACAGTTAACTATGGCTACACCTTC. Encoded protein: CASGGTVNYGYTF.

The chain joins TRBV7-9 to TRBJ1-1; D ambiguous. V gave up 5 bases and J gave up 1 base, with 14 bases separating them. The CDR3 consists of 15 residues. Germline CDR1 SEHNR, CDR2 FQNEAQ (reference sequence). The CDR3 here is CASSHRRTGNTEAFF. The CDR3 DNA follows: TGTGCCAGCAGCCATAGACGGACGGGGAACACTGAAGCTTTCTTT. The full variable domain, completed using reference TRBV7-9 and TRBJ1-1, is DTGVSQNPRHKITKRGQNVTFRCDPISEHNRLYWYRQTLGQGPEFLTYFQNEAQLEKSRLLSDRFSAERPKGSFSTLEIQRTEQGDSAMYLCASSHRRTGNTEAFFGQGTRLTVV.

The genes are TRBV4-3 and TRBJ2-5, with D possibly being TRBD1 (5 bases). Germline CDR1 LGHNA, CDR2 YSLEER. With 0 bases removed from V and 5 bases from J, the gap between germline ends came to 19 bases. The CDR3 is 17 residues long. In DNA, the CDR3 is TGCGCCAGCAGCCAAGATCCCGCAGGGCCCCTAGGCGAGACCCAGTACTTC. Its translation: CASSQDPAGPLGETQYF.

The chain has TRBV7-2 and TRBJ2-7; 7 bases line up with TRBD1. This CDR3 has 15 amino acids. The junction had 7 bases not matched to a gene; V was cut back by 3 bases and J by 2 bases. Germline V CDR1 and CDR2: SGHTA, FQGNSA. The CDR3 sequence is CASSFHRGDTYEQYF. DNA for the CDR3: TGTGCCAGCAGCTTCCACAGGGGCGATACCTACGAGCAGTACTTC.

The chain is built from TRBV7-9 and TRBJ2-7; D is uncertain. Germline V gives CDR1 SEHNR, CDR2 FQNEAQ (reference sequence). The V end lost 3 bases, the J end lost 2 bases, and 14 bases lay between the germline ends. The CDR3 is 15 amino acids. The CDR3: CASSLAHDITYEQYF. In DNA, the CDR3 is TGTGCCAGCAGCTTGGCCCACGACATTACCTACGAGCAGTACTTC.

The chain couples TRBV29-1 to TRBJ1-2; D remains ambiguous. Trimming cost V 7 bases and J 8 bases, with 17 bases left between them. CDR3 length equals 12 residues. The germline V gene has CDR1 SQVTM and CDR2 ANQGSEA. CDR3 sequence reads: CSAEGNVEGYTF. The CDR3 nucleotides read TGCAGCGCCGAGGGAAATGTCGAGGGCTACACCTTC.

The J gene is TRBJ2-7, the V gene TRBV25-1; D tentatively fits TRBD1 or TRBD2 (5 bases each). This CDR3 contains 13 residues. V was clipped by 0 bases and J by 6 bases, with 9 bases between them. Germline lookup yields CDR1 MGHDK and CDR2 SYGVNS. CDR3 residues: CASSEYLGTEQYF. The CDR3 DNA reads as TGTGCCAGCAGTGAATACTTGGGGACCGAGCAGTACTTC.

The V call is TRBV9, the J call TRBJ2-3; TRBD2 matches 10 bases. Germline CDR1 reads SGDLS; CDR2 reads YYNGEE. With V trimmed by 3 bases and J by 3 bases, 4 bases remained unmatched. The CDR3 contains 15 residues. CDR3 nucleotides: TGTGCCAGCAGCGCTAGCGGGAGTGGGACAGATACGCAGTATTTT. It translates to CASSASGSGTDTQYF.

Here the CDR3 reads CASSVEGTNEKLFF. DNA of the CDR3: TGTGCCAGCAGCGTAGAAGGTACTAATGAAAAACTGTTTTTT. V usage is TRBV9 and J usage is TRBJ1-4; D unresolved. The V gene lost 0 bases and the J gene lost 2 bases, with 5 bases spanning the gap. The V gene's germline CDR1 is SGDLS and CDR2 YYNGEE. There are 14 residues in the CDR3.

The chain joins TRBV10-3 to TRBJ2-7; D remains unclear. V was pared by 10 bases and J by 2 bases, with 12 bases between. This CDR3 contains 12 residues. Looked up from germline, CDR1 is ENHRY and CDR2 is SYGVKD. CDR3 sequence reads: CASSPRAYEQYF. CDR3 nucleotide sequence: TGTGCCAGCTCCCCCCGAGCCTACGAGCAGTACTTC.

The chain joins TRBV7-2 to TRBJ2-3, with 10 bases fitting TRBD2. The germline V gene encodes CDR1 SGHTA and CDR2 FQGNSA. The CDR3 covers 16 residues. V lost 4 bases and J lost 2; bases outside the gene matches: 6. CDR3 nucleotide sequence: TGTGCCAGCAGCTACGGGACTAGCGTTACCACAGATACGCAGTATTTT. Its protein product is CASSYGTSVTTDTQYF.

The chain couples TRBV13 to TRBJ1-2; D may be TRBD1 (5 bases). Per germline, CDR1 PRHDT and CDR2 FYEKMQ (reference sequence). The CDR3 covers 13 residues. Trimming took off 0 bases at V and 8 bases at J, with 10 bases between the two ends. The CDR3 coding sequence is TGTGCCAGCAGCTTAGGTGGGGCGGACGGCTACACCTTC. It encodes CASSLGGADGYTF.

This clone occurred once. The chain links TRBV7-3 to TRBJ2-1; 9 bases line up with TRBD2. The CDR3 runs 15 residues. CDR1 is SGHTA and CDR2 is FQGTGA in the germline V gene. With V trimmed by 3 bases and J by 1 base, 1 base remained unmatched. Here the CDR3 reads CASSLLAGSYNEQFF. The CDR3 nucleotides read TGTGCCAGCAGCTTGCTAGCGGGGTCCTACAATGAGCAGTTCTTC.

Only one count was recorded for this clone. The V and J genes are TRBV19 and TRBJ1-1; 8 bases agree with TRBD1. CDR3 length: 14 residues. Germline V gene data show CDR1 as LNHDA and CDR2 as SQIVND (reference sequence). J gave up 5 bases and V 9 bases, and 11 bases lay outside the gene matches. CDR3 protein: CARDLQGGWTEAFF. The CDR3 DNA reads TGTGCCAGGGACTTACAGGGGGGATGGACTGAAGCTTTCTTT.

The chain is built from TRBV4-2 and TRBJ2-1; 11 bases fit TRBD2. Trimming took 3 bases from V and 4 from J; bases not matched to a gene: 8. This CDR3 has 17 amino acids. Per germline, CDR1 LGHNA and CDR2 YNFKEQ. The CDR3 DNA follows: TGTGCCAGCAGCCAGGACGGGACTAGCGGACTTTACAATGAGCAGTTCTTC. Encoded protein: CASSQDGTSGLYNEQFF.

This clone was observed a single time. The V and J genes are TRBV19 and TRBJ2-1; D perhaps matches TRBD1 (5 bases). Germline V gives CDR1 LNHDA, CDR2 SQIVND (reference sequence). The V and J ends lost 5 bases and 2 bases respectively, with 13 bases between them. The CDR3 sequence is 15 residues long. The CDR3, as DNA: TGTGCCAGTAGTTTAGGGGCGGACCCCTACAATGAGCAGTTCTTC. It is translated as CASSLGADPYNEQFF. Complete variable domain (other parts from reference TRBV19 and TRBJ2-1): DGGITQSPKYLFRKEGQNVTLSCEQNLNHDAMYWYRQDPGQGLRLIYYSQIVNDFQKGDIAEGYSVSREKKESFPLTVTSAQKNPTAFYLCASSLGADPYNEQFFGPGTRLTVL.